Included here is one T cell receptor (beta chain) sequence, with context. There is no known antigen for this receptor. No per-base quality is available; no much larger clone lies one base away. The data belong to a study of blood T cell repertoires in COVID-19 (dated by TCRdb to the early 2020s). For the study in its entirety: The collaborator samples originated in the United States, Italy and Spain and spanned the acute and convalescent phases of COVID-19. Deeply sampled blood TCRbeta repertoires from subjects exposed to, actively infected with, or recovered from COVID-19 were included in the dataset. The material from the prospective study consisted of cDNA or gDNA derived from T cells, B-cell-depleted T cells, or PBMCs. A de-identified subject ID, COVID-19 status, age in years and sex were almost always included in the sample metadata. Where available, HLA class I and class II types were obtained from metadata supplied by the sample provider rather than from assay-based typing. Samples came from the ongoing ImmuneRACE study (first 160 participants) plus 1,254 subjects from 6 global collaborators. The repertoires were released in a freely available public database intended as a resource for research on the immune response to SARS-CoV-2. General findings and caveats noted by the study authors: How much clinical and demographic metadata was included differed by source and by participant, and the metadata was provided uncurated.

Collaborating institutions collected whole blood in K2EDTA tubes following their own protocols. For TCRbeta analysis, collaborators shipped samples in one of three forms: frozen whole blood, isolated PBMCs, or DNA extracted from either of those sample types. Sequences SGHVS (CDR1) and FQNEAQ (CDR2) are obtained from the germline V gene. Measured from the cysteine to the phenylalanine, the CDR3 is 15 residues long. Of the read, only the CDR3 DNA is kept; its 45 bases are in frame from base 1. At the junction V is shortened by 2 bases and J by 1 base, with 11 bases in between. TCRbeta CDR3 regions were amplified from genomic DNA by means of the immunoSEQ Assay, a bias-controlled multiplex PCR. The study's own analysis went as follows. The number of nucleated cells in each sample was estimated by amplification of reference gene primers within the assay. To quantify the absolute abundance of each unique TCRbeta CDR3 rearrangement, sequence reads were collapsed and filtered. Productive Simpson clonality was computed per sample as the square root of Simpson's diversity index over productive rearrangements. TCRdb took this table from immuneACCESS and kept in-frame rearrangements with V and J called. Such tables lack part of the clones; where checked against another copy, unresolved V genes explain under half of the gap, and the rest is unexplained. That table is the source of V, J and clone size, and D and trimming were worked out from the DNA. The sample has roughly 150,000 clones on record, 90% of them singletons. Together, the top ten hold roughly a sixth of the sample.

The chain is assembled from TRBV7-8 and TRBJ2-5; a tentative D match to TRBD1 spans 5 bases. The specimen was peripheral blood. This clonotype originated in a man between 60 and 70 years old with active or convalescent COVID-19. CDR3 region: CASSLYRQTQETQYF. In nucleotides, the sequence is TGTGCCAGCAGCTTATACCGACAGACCCAAGAGACCCAGTACTTC.